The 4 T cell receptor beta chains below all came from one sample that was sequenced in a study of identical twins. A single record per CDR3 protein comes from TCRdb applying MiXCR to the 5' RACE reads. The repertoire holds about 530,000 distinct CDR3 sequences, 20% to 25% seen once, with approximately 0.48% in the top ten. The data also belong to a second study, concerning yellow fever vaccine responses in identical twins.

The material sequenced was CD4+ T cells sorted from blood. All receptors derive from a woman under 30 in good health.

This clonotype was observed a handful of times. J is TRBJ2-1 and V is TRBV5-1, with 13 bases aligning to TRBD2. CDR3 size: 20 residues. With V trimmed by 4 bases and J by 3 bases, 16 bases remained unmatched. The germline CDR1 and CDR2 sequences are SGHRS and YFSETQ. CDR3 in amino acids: CASSRTTSGGAGTVYNEQFF. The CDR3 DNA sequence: TGCGCCAGCAGCCGGACCACTAGCGGGGGGGCCGGGACCGTCTACAATGAGCAGTTCTTC.

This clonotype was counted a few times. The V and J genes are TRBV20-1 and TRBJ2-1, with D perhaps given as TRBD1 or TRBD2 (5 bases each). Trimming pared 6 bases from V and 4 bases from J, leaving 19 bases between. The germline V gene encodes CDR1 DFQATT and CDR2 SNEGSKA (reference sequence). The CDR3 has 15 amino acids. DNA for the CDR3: TGCAGTGCCCCCCACCAGGGACCTCATTACAATGAGCAGTTCTTC. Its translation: CSAPHQGPHYNEQFF.

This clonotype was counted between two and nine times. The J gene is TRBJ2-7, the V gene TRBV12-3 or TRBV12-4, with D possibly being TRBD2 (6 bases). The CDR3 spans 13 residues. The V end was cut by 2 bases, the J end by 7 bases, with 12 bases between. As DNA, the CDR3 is TGTGCCAGCAGTTTACGGGGGTGGCGGGAGCAGTACTTC. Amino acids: CASSLRGWREQYF.

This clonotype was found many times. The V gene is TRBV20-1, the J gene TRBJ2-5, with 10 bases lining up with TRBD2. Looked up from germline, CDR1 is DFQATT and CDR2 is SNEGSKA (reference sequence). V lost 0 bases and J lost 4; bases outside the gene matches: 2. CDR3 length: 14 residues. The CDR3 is CSARESGRGETQYF. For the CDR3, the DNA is TGCAGTGCTAGAGAGAGCGGGAGGGGAGAGACCCAGTACTTC.